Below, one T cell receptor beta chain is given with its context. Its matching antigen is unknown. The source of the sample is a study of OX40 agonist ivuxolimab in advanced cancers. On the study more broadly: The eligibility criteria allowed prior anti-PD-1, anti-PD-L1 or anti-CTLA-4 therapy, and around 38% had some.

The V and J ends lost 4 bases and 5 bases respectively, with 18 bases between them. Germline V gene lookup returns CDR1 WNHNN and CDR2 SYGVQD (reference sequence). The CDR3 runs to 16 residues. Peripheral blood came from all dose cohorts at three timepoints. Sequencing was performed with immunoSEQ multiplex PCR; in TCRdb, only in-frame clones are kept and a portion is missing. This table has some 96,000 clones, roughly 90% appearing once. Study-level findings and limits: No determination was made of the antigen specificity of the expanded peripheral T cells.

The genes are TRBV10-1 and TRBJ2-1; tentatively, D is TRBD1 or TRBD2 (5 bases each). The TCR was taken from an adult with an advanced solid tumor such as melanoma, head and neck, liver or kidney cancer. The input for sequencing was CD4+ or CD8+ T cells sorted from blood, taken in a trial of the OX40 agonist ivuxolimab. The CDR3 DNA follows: TGCGCCAGCAGTGGGTTTCCGGGACCCAGCGACAATGAGCAGTTCTTC. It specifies CASSGFPGPSDNEQFF.